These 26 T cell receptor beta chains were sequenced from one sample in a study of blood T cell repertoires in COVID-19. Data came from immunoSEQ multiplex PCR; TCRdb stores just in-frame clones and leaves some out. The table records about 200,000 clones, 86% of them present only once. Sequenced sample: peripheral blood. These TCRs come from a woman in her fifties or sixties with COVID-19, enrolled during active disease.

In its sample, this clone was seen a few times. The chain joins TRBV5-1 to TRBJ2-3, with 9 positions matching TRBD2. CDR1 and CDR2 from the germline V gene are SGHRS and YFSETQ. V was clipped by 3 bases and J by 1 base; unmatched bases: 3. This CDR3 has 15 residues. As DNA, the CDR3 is TGCGCCAGCAGCTCGAGACTAGCGGGCACAGATACGCAGTATTTT. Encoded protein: CASSSRLAGTDTQYF.

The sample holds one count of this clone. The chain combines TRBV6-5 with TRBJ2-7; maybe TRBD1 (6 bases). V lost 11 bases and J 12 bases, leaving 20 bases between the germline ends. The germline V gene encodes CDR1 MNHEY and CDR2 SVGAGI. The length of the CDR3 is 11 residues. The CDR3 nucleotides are TGTGCCCCCACCCTGAGGGGGAACGGGTACGTC. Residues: CAPTLRGNGYV.

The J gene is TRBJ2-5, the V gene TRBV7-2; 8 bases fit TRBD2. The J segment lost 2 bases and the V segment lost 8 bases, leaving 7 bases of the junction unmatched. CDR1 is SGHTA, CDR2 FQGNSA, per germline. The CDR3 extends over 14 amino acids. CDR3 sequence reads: CASCRGGWQETQYF. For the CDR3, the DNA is TGTGCCAGCTGTCGGGGGGGGTGGCAAGAGACCCAGTACTTC. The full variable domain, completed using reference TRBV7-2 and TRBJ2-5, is GAGVSQSPSNKVTEKGKDVELRCDPISGHTALYWYRQSLGQGLEFLIYFQGNSAPDKSGLPSDRFSAERTGGSVSTLTIQRTQQEDSAVYLCASCRGGWQETQYFGPGTRLLVL.

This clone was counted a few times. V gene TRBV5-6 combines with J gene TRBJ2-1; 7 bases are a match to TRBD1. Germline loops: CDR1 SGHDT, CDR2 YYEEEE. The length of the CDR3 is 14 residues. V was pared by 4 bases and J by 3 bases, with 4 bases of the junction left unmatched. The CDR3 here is CASSPGTDYNEQFF. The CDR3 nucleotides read TGTGCCAGCAGCCCCGGGACAGACTACAATGAGCAGTTCTTC.

In DNA, the CDR3 is TGTGCCAGCTCACCCGCGGCATTCACCGAGCAGTACGTC. Protein sequence: CASSPAAFTEQYV. This chain connects TRBV18 to TRBJ2-7; D call uncertain. Trimming removed 3 bases at V and 6 bases at J, with 12 bases between. There are 13 residues in the CDR3. CDR1 and CDR2 (germline): KGHSH, LQKENI.

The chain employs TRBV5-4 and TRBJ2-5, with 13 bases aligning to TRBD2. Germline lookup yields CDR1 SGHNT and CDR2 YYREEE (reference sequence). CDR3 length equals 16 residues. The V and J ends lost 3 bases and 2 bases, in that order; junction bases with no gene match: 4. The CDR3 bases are TGTGCCAGCAGCTCAAAACTAGCGGGGGGGCAAGAGACCCAGTACTTC. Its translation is CASSSKLAGGQETQYF.

DNA of the CDR3: TGTGCCAGCAGGAGAGGGGGAGTCTACGAGCAGTACGTC. This codes for CASRRGGVYEQYV. The rearrangement joins TRBV2 to TRBJ2-7; a possible D gene is TRBD1 (6 bases). In germline, CDR1 is SNHLY, CDR2 FYNNEI. V shed 6 bases and J shed 3 bases, with 12 bases lying between them. There are 13 residues in the CDR3.

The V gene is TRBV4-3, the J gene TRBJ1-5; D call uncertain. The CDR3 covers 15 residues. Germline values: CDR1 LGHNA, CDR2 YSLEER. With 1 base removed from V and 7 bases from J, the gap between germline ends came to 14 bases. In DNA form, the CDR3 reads TGCGCCAGCAGCCAAGCTCTCGGACTCTACCAGCCCCAGCATTTT. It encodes CASSQALGLYQPQHF.

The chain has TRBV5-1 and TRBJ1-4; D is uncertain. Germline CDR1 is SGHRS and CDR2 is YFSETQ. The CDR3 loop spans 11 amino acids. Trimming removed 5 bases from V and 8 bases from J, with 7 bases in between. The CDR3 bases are TGCGCCAGCAGGGGAGGAGAAAAACTGTTTTTT. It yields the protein CASRGGEKLFF. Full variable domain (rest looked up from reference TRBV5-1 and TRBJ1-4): KAGVTQTPRYLIKTRGQQVTLSCSPISGHRSVSWYQQTPGQGLQFLFEYFSETQRNKGNFPGRFSGRQFSNSRSEMNVSTLELGDSALYLCASRGGEKLFFGSGTQLSVL.

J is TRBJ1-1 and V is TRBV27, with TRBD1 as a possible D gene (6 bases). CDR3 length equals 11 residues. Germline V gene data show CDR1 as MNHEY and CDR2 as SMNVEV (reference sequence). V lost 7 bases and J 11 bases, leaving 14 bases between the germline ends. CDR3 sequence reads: CASTSDRAAFF. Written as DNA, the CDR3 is TGTGCCAGCACCTCGGACAGAGCGGCTTTCTTT.

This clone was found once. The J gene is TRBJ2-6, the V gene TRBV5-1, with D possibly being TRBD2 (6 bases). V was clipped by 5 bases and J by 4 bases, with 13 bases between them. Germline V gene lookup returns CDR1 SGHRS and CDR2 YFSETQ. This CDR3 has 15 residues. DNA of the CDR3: TGCGCCAGCAGTTGGGTTGGGAGGGGGGCCAACGTCCTGACTTTC. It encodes CASSWVGRGANVLTF.

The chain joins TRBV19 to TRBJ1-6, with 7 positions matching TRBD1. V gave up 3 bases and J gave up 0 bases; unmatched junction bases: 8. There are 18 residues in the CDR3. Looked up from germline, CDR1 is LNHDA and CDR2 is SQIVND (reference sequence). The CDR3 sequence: CASSIEGQRSSYNSPLHF. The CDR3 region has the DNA TGTGCCAGTAGTATTGAGGGACAGCGGAGCTCCTATAATTCACCCCTCCACTTT.

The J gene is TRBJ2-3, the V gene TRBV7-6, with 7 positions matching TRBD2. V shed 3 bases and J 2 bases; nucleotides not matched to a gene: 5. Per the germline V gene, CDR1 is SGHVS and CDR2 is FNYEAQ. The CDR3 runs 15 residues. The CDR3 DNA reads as TGTGCCAGCAGCTTCAGCGGGGACCCCACAGATACGCAGTATTTT. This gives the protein CASSFSGDPTDTQYF.

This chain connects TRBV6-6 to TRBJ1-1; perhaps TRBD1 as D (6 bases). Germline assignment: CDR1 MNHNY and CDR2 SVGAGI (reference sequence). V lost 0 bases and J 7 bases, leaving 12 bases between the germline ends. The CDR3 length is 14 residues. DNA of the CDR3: TGTGCCAGCAGTTACTCGAGGCAGGGGCGTGAAGCTTTCTTT. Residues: CASSYSRQGREAFF.

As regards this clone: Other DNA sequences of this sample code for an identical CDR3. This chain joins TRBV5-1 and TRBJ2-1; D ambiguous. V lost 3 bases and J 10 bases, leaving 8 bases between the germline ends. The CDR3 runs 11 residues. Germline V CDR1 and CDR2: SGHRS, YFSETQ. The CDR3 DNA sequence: TGCGCCAGCAGCTCCCGGCGGGAGCAGTTCTTC. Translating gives CASSSRREQFF.

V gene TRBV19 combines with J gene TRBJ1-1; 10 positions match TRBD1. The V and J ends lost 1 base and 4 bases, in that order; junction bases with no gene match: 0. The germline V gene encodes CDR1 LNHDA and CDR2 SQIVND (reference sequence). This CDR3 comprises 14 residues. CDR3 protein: CASSIGTGGTEAFF. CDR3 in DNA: TGTGCCAGTAGTATAGGGACAGGGGGCACTGAAGCTTTCTTT.

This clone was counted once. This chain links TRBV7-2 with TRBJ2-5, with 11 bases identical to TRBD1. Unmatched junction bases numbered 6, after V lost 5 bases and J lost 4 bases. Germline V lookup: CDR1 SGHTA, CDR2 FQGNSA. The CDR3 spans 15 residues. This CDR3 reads CASSAWTGGRETQYF. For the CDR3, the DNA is TGTGCCAGCAGCGCCTGGACAGGGGGCCGAGAGACCCAGTACTTC.

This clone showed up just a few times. The CDR3: CASSQTGSNQPQHF. CDR3 DNA: TGCGCCAGCAGCCAGACAGGGAGCAATCAGCCCCAGCATTTT. V gene TRBV4-1 combines with J gene TRBJ1-5; 7 bases fit TRBD1. V shed 3 bases, J shed 1 base, and the junction held 0 bases outside the gene matches. The CDR3 spans 14 residues. Germline CDR1 reads MGHRA; CDR2 reads YSYEKL.

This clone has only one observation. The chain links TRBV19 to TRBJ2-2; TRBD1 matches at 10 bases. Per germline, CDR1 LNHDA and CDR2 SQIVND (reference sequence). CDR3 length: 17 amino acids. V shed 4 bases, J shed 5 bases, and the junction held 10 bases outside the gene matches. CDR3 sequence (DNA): TGTGCCAGTAGTACCAACGGACAGGGGGTGAGAACCGGGGAGCTGTTTTTT. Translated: CASSTNGQGVRTGELFF.

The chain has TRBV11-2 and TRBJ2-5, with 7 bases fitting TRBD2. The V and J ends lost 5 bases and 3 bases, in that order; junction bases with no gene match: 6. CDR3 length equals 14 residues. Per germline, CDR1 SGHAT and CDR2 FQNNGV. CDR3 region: CASSPRAGEETQYF. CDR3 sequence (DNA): TGTGCCAGCAGCCCCCGGGCGGGGGAAGAGACCCAGTACTTC.

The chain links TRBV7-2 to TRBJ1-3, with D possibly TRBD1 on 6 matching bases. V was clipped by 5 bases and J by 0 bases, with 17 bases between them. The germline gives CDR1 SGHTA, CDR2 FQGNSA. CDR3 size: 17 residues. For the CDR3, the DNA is TGTGCCAGCAGCCTAACTGGGGGCCCGAGCTCTGGAAACACCATATATTTT. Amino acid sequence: CASSLTGGPSSGNTIYF.

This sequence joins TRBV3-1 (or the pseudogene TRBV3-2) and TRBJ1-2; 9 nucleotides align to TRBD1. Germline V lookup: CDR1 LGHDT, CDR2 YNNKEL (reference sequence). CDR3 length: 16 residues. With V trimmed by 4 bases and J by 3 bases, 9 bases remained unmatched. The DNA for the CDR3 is TGTGCCAGCAGCCCTGACAGGGGGAAGGTGGACTATGGCTACACCTTC. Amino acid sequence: CASSPDRGKVDYGYTF.

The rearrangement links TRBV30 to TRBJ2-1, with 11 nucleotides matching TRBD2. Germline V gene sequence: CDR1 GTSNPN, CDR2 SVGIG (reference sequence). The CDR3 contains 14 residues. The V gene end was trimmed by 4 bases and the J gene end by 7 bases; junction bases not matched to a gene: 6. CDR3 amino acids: CAWILAGGPNEQFF. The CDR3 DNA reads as TGTGCCTGGATCCTAGCGGGGGGCCCTAATGAGCAGTTCTTC.

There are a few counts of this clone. This CDR3 reads CASRPSGQGRGNTIYF. The DNA of the CDR3 is TGTGCCAGCAGGCCAAGCGGACAGGGGAGGGGAAACACCATATATTTT. This sequence joins TRBV28 and TRBJ1-3, with TRBD1 matching over 9 bases. Germline CDR1 and CDR2: MDHEN and SYDVKM. The CDR3 length is 16 residues. After removal of 6 bases from V and 4 bases from J, the junction contained 10 bases not matched to a gene. Using reference TRBV28 and TRBJ1-3 for the parts outside the CDR3, the full variable domain is DVKVTQSSRYLVKRTGEKVFLECVQDMDHENMFWYRQDPGLGLRLIYFSYDVKMKEKGDIPEGYSVSREKKERFSLILESASTNQTSMYLCASRPSGQGRGNTIYFGEGSWLTVV.

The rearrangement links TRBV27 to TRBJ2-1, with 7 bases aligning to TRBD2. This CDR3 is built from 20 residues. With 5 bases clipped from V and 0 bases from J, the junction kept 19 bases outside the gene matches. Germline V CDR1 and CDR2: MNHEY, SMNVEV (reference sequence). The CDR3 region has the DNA TGTGCCAGCAGTCCGTTGGGGAGGGAGGGTTCTCTTGGCTCCTACAATGAGCAGTTCTTC. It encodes CASSPLGREGSLGSYNEQFF.

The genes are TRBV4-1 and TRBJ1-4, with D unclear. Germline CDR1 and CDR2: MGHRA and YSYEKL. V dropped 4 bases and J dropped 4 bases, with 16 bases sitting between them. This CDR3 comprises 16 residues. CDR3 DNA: TGCGCCAGCAGCCGAGTGCGTCCCCCCTTTAATGAAAAACTGTTTTTT. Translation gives CASSRVRPPFNEKLFF.